This TCR beta chain was captured by sequencing in a study of tumor and adjacent non-tumor tissue in lung cancer. Points from the study as a whole: In normal lung, the top 100 clones were significantly more dominant than in tumor.

A modified ARM-PCR protocol with three rounds of nested PCR amplified TCRbeta. TCRdb re-analysed the multiplex PCR reads in MiXCR, keeping a single row per CDR3 protein. In the table there are more than 35,000 distinct CDR3 sequences, roughly 60% of which are singletons. The template was RNA from unsorted bulk tissue. This non-tumor lung sample came from over 3 cm beyond the tumor edge. In regard to this clonotype: Its target is not known. One base away lies a much larger clone, so this may be a sequencing read error.

The CDR3 loop spans 16 amino acids. Germline V gene lookup returns CDR1 DFQATT and CDR2 SNEGSKA (reference sequence). The clonotype was recovered from a woman in her thirties or forties with non-small cell lung cancer. The rearrangement uses TRBV20-1 and TRBJ2-3, with 11 bases that match TRBD2. Sequencing input: distant non-tumor lung tissue. CDR3 residues: CSAGLAGRVTADMQYF. The CDR3 nucleotides read TGCAGTGCCGGACTAGCGGGCCGGGTCACCGCAGATATGCAGTATTTT.